Shown below are 22 T cell receptor beta chains from a single sample sequenced in a study of blood T cells in healthy people across ages. Then a second PCR, running roughly 6 to 12 cycles, was carried out with a sample-barcoded 5' primer and a J-beta primer mix. TCRdb itself ran the 5' RACE reads through MiXCR, one entry per CDR3 protein. The sample lists more than 800,000 distinct CDR3 sequences, about 28% seen once, with 17% in the top ten. What was sequenced was blood. The source of these receptors is a woman of 80 years or more in good health.

This clonotype has a single count. The chain employs TRBV12-3 or TRBV12-4 and TRBJ2-3; D gene unclear. Trimming took off 4 bases at V and 1 base at J, with 12 bases between the two ends. The CDR3 length is 15 residues. In DNA, the CDR3 is TGTGCCAGCAGTTCCCCCAGGTGGGGCACAGATACGCAGTATTTT. Translating gives CASSSPRWGTDTQYF.

Remarks on this clonotype: Possible read error: a much larger clone is one base away. The genes are TRBV12-3 or TRBV12-4 and TRBJ2-7; possibly TRBD2 for D (6 bases). V lost 8 bases to trimming and J lost 2 bases, with 13 bases between them. The CDR3 consists of 13 residues. The CDR3 DNA is TGTGCCAGCTTTGCAGGCGGGGCCTACGAGCAGTACTTC. Translation gives CASFAGGAYEQYF.

This rearrangement joins TRBV7-2 to TRBJ1-6; D not certain. Germline CDR1 and CDR2: SGHTA and FQGNSA. V shed 6 bases and J shed 9 bases, with 24 bases lying between them. CDR3 length equals 17 residues. As DNA, the CDR3 is TGTGCCAGCAGTCAAGAAGGCAGACAAGTTAAGGGTTCACCCCTCCACTTT. Translating gives CASSQEGRQVKGSPLHF.

The chain joins TRBV25-1 to TRBJ2-3; 10 positions agree with TRBD2. Unmatched junction bases numbered 9, after V lost 3 bases and J lost 6 bases. The CDR3 is 16 residues long. CDR1 is MGHDK, CDR2 SYGVNS, per germline. CDR3 residues: CASSEPQRGGADTQYF. The CDR3 DNA reads as TGTGCCAGCAGTGAGCCCCAGCGGGGGGGTGCTGATACGCAGTATTTT.

The sample holds a few counts of this clonotype. The rearrangement joins TRBV2 to TRBJ1-6; 9 nucleotides line up with TRBD1. This CDR3 has 14 residues. Trimming cost V 6 bases and J 8 bases; bases outside gene matches: 5. Germline V lookup: CDR1 SNHLY, CDR2 FYNNEI. The CDR3 coding sequence is TGTGCCAGCAGACCGACAGGGGGGCATTCACCCCTCCACTTT. Translating it yields CASRPTGGHSPLHF.

This clonotype was counted at least ten times. The V gene is TRBV7-2, the J gene TRBJ2-7; the match to TRBD2 covers 11 bases. This CDR3 spans 16 amino acids. V was clipped by 4 bases and J by 2 bases; unmatched bases: 7. Per the germline V gene, CDR1 is SGHTA and CDR2 is FQGNSA. The CDR3 DNA follows: TGTGCCAGCAGCTCGCCTCTAGCGGGGGGTCCCTACGAGCAGTACTTC. Translating gives CASSSPLAGGPYEQYF.

The chain is built from TRBV29-1 and TRBJ2-5; D not certain. The end of the DNA fits TRBJ2-7 better, so the J call may be wrong. Per germline, CDR1 SQVTM and CDR2 ANQGSEA. The CDR3 extends over 14 amino acids. The DNA for the CDR3 is TGCAGCGTTGAACCCCGGACGGATACCTACGAGCAGTACTTC. It is translated as CSVEPRTDTYEQYF.

This clonotype was picked up one time. J is TRBJ2-3 and V is TRBV12-3 or TRBV12-4; D not certain. CDR3 size: 15 residues. V was shortened by 4 bases and J by 11 bases, with 22 bases between the two germline ends. The CDR3 sequence: CASSYVAARTDVQYF. CDR3 sequence (DNA): TGTGCCAGCAGTTACGTAGCAGCGAGAACAGATGTGCAGTATTTT.

This clonotype has a count of ten or more. In nucleotides, the CDR3 is TGTGCCAGCAGTAAACGGGACAGGGGTCTAGCGGGGGCAGTGAATGAGCAGTTCTTC. It codes for CASSKRDRGLAGAVNEQFF. The gene calls are TRBV6-1 and TRBJ2-1, with D perhaps matching TRBD1 or TRBD2 (10 bases each). The V end was cut by 5 bases, the J end by 7 bases, with 30 bases between. Germline values: CDR1 MNHNS, CDR2 SASEGT. This CDR3 is built from 19 residues.

In the case of this clonotype: A much larger clone differs from this one at a single base, so this may be a read error. V usage is TRBV10-3 and J usage is TRBJ2-1; TRBD1 aligns across 7 bases. V gave up 8 bases and J gave up 7 bases; unmatched junction bases: 11. The CDR3 spans 14 residues. Per germline, CDR1 ENHRY and CDR2 SYGVKD. The CDR3: CAIGGARGKNEQFF. DNA of the CDR3: TGTGCCATCGGTGGGGCCAGGGGGAAGAATGAGCAGTTCTTC.

This chain uses TRBV7-9 with TRBJ2-5, with 7 bases lining up with TRBD1. The closer fit of TRBJ2-7 to the DNA end suggests the J call may be wrong. Germline assignment: CDR1 SEHNR and CDR2 FQNEAQ (reference sequence). The CDR3 is made up of 14 amino acids. The CDR3 DNA reads as TGTGCCAGCAGACAGCCGGGACAGAGCTACGAGCAGTACTTC. Translating gives CASRQPGQSYEQYF.

Worth noting for this clonotype: This likely comes from a read error, as the CDR3 has no conserved phenylalanine or tryptophan at its end. The gene calls are TRBV7-2 and TRBJ1-1; 8 positions agree with TRBD1. J was trimmed by 5 bases and V by 1 base; bases with no gene match: 6. The CDR3 extends over 15 amino acids. CDR1 and CDR2 (germline): SGHTA, FQGNSA. CDR3 region: CASSLGTGGWTEAFV. CDR3 bases: TGTGCCAGCAGCTTAGGAACAGGGGGTTGGACTGAAGCTTTCGTT.

Details on this clonotype: This CDR3 fails to terminate in the conserved phenylalanine or tryptophan, so it likely reflects a read error. The chain is built from TRBV12-3 or TRBV12-4 and TRBJ2-3; D is unresolved. V was clipped by 5 bases and J by 1 base, with 7 bases between them. The CDR3 runs to 13 residues. The CDR3 region is CASSIVGTDTQYS. The CDR3 nucleotides read TGTGCCAGCAGTATAGTGGGCACAGATACGCAGTATTCT.

The chain has TRBV7-9 and TRBJ2-5; possibly TRBD1 or TRBD2 for D (7 bases each). The end of the DNA fits TRBJ2-7 better, so the J call may be wrong. Germline V gives CDR1 SEHNR, CDR2 FQNEAQ (reference sequence). CDR3 size: 16 residues. The DNA for the CDR3 is TGTGCCAGCAGCTCATCGACAGGGAGGGGGACCTACGAGCAGTACTTC. It encodes CASSSSTGRGTYEQYF.

The sample holds a few counts of this clonotype. The chain is built from TRBV24-1 and TRBJ2-6; D possibly corresponds to TRBD1 (6 bases). Trimming took off 5 bases at V and 1 base at J, with 14 bases between the two ends. CDR1 and CDR2 from the germline V gene are KGHDR and SFDVKD. The CDR3 is made up of 17 amino acids. CDR3 nucleotide sequence: TGTGCCACCAGTGGCCGGGCAGGGGTATCTGGGGCCAACGTCCTGACTTTC. As protein: CATSGRAGVSGANVLTF.

This clonotype was detected ten times or more. A read error is possible here, since a much larger clone lies one base away. This chain links TRBV2 with TRBJ2-5; 10 nucleotides match TRBD2. CDR1 is SNHLY, CDR2 FYNNEI, per germline. The CDR3 length is 15 residues. With 2 bases clipped from V and 11 bases from J, the junction kept 11 bases outside the gene matches. The CDR3 coding sequence is TGTGCCAGCAGTGAAAAGATAGCGGGGGGCAGTGAGCAGTACTTC. The encoded protein is CASSEKIAGGSEQYF.

This clonotype was seen many times. The rearrangement uses TRBV5-1 and TRBJ2-5; D is unclear. The V gene's germline CDR1 is SGHRS and CDR2 YFSETQ. CDR3 length: 13 amino acids. The V and J ends lost 4 bases and 2 bases respectively, with 9 bases between them. Written as DNA, the CDR3 is TGCGCCAGCAGCGAGACTCAGCAAGAGACCCAGTACTTC. This encodes CASSETQQETQYF.

The chain employs TRBV6-2 or TRBV6-3 and TRBJ1-1, with a weak D call TRBD1 (5 bases). The CDR3 contains 14 residues. Germline CDR1 MNHEY, CDR2 SVGEGT. Trimming removed 6 bases at V and 0 bases at J, with 11 bases between. In nucleotides, the CDR3 is TGTGCCAGCAGCGCGGGAGGGGTGAACACTGAAGCTTTCTTT. Protein sequence: CASSAGGVNTEAFF.

This clonotype was counted a few times. One end of the junction varies from germline; a read error may be responsible. CDR3 protein: CASSLGSQTNTEVFF. The CDR3 nucleotides read TGTGCCAGCAGCTTAGGTTCACAGACGAACACTGAAGTTTTCTTT. This chain joins TRBV7-2 and TRBJ1-1; D call uncertain. CDR1 SGHTA and CDR2 FQGNSA come from the germline V gene. The CDR3 is made up of 15 amino acids.

Ten or more counts support this clonotype. The rearrangement links TRBV18 to TRBJ2-1; D is ambiguous. The CDR3 has 16 amino acids. Looked up from germline, CDR1 is KGHSH and CDR2 is LQKENI. V lost 3 bases to trimming and J lost 0 bases, with 12 bases between them. This CDR3 reads CASSPIDFSSYNEQFF. The CDR3 DNA sequence: TGTGCCAGCTCACCGATCGACTTCAGCTCCTACAATGAGCAGTTCTTC.

J is TRBJ1-6 and V is TRBV3-1; D is undetermined. The CDR3 totals 13 residues. The germline V gene encodes CDR1 LGHDT and CDR2 YNNKEL (reference sequence). V was clipped by 5 bases and J by 13 bases, with 15 bases between them. DNA of the CDR3: TGTGCCAGCAGCTCATCCGGGGTTTCGCCCCTCCACTTT. Protein sequence: CASSSSGVSPLHF.

Worth noting for this clonotype: Given a much more abundant clone one base away, this may be a read error. V usage is TRBV14 and J usage is TRBJ2-1; the D is unclear. The CDR3 extends over 13 amino acids. CDR1 and CDR2 from the germline V gene are SGHDN and FVKESK. The CDR3 sequence: CASSHWQYNERFF. In DNA form, the CDR3 reads TGTGCCAGCAGCCATTGGCAGTACAATGAGCGGTTCTTC. Full variable domain (missing parts from reference TRBV14 and TRBJ2-1): EAGVTQFPSHSVIEKGQTVTLRCDPISGHDNLYWYRRVMGKEIKFLLHFVKESKQDESGMPNNRFLAERTGGTYSTLKVQPAELEDSGVYFCASSHWQYNERFFGPGTRLTVL.